Here is one T cell receptor beta chain with its context. TCRdb re-called the 5' RACE reads and gives one entry per CDR3 protein, without DNA. In total, the table holds around 550,000 distinct CDR3 sequences. This sample stems from a study of T cells expressing NK-cell markers. About the study: Sequencing of TCR beta repertoires drew on sorted CD3+CD56+NKG2C+, CD3+CD56+NKG2C- and CD3+CD56-NKG2C+ T cells.

Germline values: CDR1 PRHDT, CDR2 FYEKMQ (reference sequence). The CDR3 spans 12 residues. V usage is TRBV13 and J usage is TRBJ2-1. The sequence was collected from a young man in good health. What was sequenced was blood T cells: a sorted CD56 or NKG2C T cell subset, CD4+ or CD8+ T cells, or bulk PBMC T cells (not recorded which). The CDR3 is CASSTTVNEQFF.